Each of the 17 T cell receptor beta chains below was sequenced from the same sample in a study of blood T cells in healthy people across ages (dated by TCRdb to between 2015 and 2017). Library method: 5' RACE. Sequencing was performed on an Illumina HiSeq 2500. A second PCR of roughly 7 to 11 cycles was performed with a sample-barcoded 5' primer and a J-beta primer mix. The public reads were reprocessed in TCRdb via fastp at Q25 and MiXCR, keeping in-frame beta chains. Every entry covers one CDR3 protein and lists the most common genes and DNA from its rows. The sample records fewer than 800,000 distinct CDR3 sequences, around 25% of which are singletons. In total, the top ten clones hold roughly 9% of the sample. In addition, the sample was reused for a study of T cells of mothers and their children.

Sequenced: blood. The receptors shown here come from a boy younger than 18 in good health.

This rearrangement joins TRBV7-9 to TRBJ1-1; D unresolved. The CDR3 consists of 13 residues. Germline CDR1 and CDR2: SEHNR and FQNEAQ (reference sequence). V was pared by 1 base and J by 10 bases, with 13 bases between. CDR3 sequence (DNA): TGTGCCAGCAGCTTAGTCGAGAGACTAGGAGCTTTCTTT. Protein: CASSLVERLGAFF.

This clonotype has more than one count but fewer than ten. The gene calls are TRBV28 and TRBJ2-7; tentative D call: TRBD1 (5 bases). This CDR3 has 13 amino acids. Trimming left V 6 bases short and J 7 bases short, with 16 bases between. CDR1 and CDR2 from the germline V gene are MDHEN and SYDVKM. The CDR3 loop reads CASSRRAKGEQYF. The CDR3 DNA reads as TGTGCCAGCAGCCGACGGGCCAAGGGGGAGCAGTACTTC.

This clonotype occurred a few times. The V and J genes are TRBV25-1 and TRBJ1-2; no clear D. The V end lost 1 base, the J end lost 11 bases, and 8 bases lay between the germline ends. Looked up from germline, CDR1 is MGHDK and CDR2 is SYGVNS. This CDR3 spans 11 amino acids. CDR3 in amino acids: CASSELWDYTF. CDR3 in DNA: TGTGCCAGCAGTGAATTATGGGATTACACCTTC.

V is TRBV25-1 and J is TRBJ2-4, with 7 bases identical to TRBD2. This CDR3 spans 18 amino acids. Losses at the gene ends were 1 base for V and 3 bases for J; bases not matched to a gene: 12. The V gene's germline CDR1 is MGHDK and CDR2 SYGVNS. CDR3 amino acids: CASSESGLRGSHKNIQYF. The CDR3 DNA reads TGTGCCAGCAGTGAATCAGGGCTCCGCGGGAGCCACAAAAACATTCAGTACTTC.

The rearrangement uses TRBV7-2 and TRBJ2-3; 10 nucleotides match TRBD2. The CDR3 consists of 15 residues. The germline V gene has CDR1 SGHTA and CDR2 FQGNSA. Germline trimming cut 3 bases from V and 8 bases from J; bases unmatched to any gene: 8. The CDR3 DNA sequence: TGTGCCAGCAGCTTCCTCAGCGGGGGGGCCGTTACGCAGTATTTT. This codes for CASSFLSGGAVTQYF.

The rearrangement links TRBV9 to TRBJ2-5, with 7 bases fitting TRBD1. The CDR3 spans 14 residues. The junction had 6 bases not matched to a gene; V was cut back by 2 bases and J by 5 bases. Germline V gene sequence: CDR1 SGDLS, CDR2 YYNGEE. The CDR3 DNA sequence: TGTGCCAGCAGCGTTCGACAGGGAGTGGAGACCCAGTACTTC. Translating gives CASSVRQGVETQYF.

The rearrangement joins TRBV9 to TRBJ1-2; 7 nucleotides match TRBD1. CDR1 and CDR2 from the germline V gene are SGDLS and YYNGEE. After removal of 0 bases from V and 2 bases from J, the junction contained 4 bases not matched to a gene. This CDR3 spans 15 amino acids. CDR3 bases: TGTGCCAGCAGCGTAGTATCAGGGGGAAACTATGGCTACACCTTC. Its translation: CASSVVSGGNYGYTF.

The chain has TRBV7-3 and TRBJ2-3; a weak D match, TRBD1 (7 bases). V dropped 6 bases and J dropped 1 base, with 14 bases sitting between them. CDR3 length: 15 amino acids. Germline V CDR1 and CDR2: SGHTA, FQGTGA. CDR3 coding DNA: TGTGCCAGCAGTCTTCAGGGGGGCGGCACAGATACGCAGTATTTT. It translates to CASSLQGGGTDTQYF.

This clonotype came up a few times. V gene TRBV12-3 or TRBV12-4 combines with J gene TRBJ2-5; the match to TRBD2 covers 12 bases. After removal of 6 bases from V and 4 bases from J, the junction contained 12 bases not matched to a gene. The CDR3 totals 17 residues. CDR3: CASSLLAGGFKGETQYF. CDR3 bases: TGTGCCAGCAGCCTACTAGCGGGAGGTTTCAAGGGAGAGACCCAGTACTTC.

The rearrangement links TRBV6-5 to TRBJ2-5, with unresolved D. Trimming took 2 bases from V and 4 from J, leaving 14 bases between them. The CDR3 loop spans 15 amino acids. Germline CDR1 MNHEY, CDR2 SVGAGI. The CDR3 nucleotides are TGTGCCAGCAGTTACGGGGTGGGCCAACGAGAGACCCAGTACTTC. Its translation is CASSYGVGQRETQYF.

Only a few counts were recorded for this clonotype. The chain is built from TRBV5-5 and TRBJ2-3; 7 bases fit TRBD1. J lost 4 bases, V lost 0 bases, and 5 bases had no gene match. Germline V lookup: CDR1 SGHKS, CDR2 YYEKEE (reference sequence). The CDR3 loop spans 15 amino acids. CDR3 residues: CASSLDRGPPDTQYF. The CDR3 DNA reads TGTGCCAGCAGCTTGGACAGGGGCCCCCCAGATACGCAGTATTTT.

This clonotype has just a few counts. This chain links TRBV3-1 with TRBJ1-4; maybe TRBD1 (5 bases). V lost 5 bases, J lost 2 bases, and 12 bases lay in between. The CDR3 loop spans 15 amino acids. The germline gives CDR1 LGHDT, CDR2 YNNKEL (reference sequence). DNA for the CDR3: TGTGCCAGCAGCTCTCGGAAGGGGACTAATGAAAAACTGTTTTTT. Protein product: CASSSRKGTNEKLFF.

A note on this clonotype: The junction departs from germline at one end; a sequencing error may be responsible. The chain couples TRBV7-6 to TRBJ2-7; no definite D call. The germline gives CDR1 SGHVS, CDR2 FNYEAQ. The CDR3 sequence is 14 residues long. The chain's CDR3 is CASSSSPGAYEQYF. The CDR3 region has the DNA TGTGCTAGCAGCTCCTCACCTGGGGCCTACGAGCAGTACTTC.

This clonotype appeared many times. The rearrangement uses TRBV12-3 or TRBV12-4 and TRBJ1-4; D unresolved. The CDR3 contains 13 residues. V shed 8 bases and J shed 5 bases, with 12 bases lying between them. CDR3 sequence: CASRSGFNEKLFF. The DNA of the CDR3 is TGTGCCAGCCGTTCGGGGTTCAATGAAAAACTGTTTTTT.

The chain combines TRBV7-9 with TRBJ2-5; a weak D match, TRBD2 (5 bases). The CDR3 is 14 amino acids. V was cut by 1 base and J by 6 bases, with 12 bases left in between. The V gene's germline CDR1 is SEHNR and CDR2 FQNEAQ (reference sequence). Here the CDR3 reads CASSLGPGDKTQYF. As DNA, the CDR3 is TGTGCCAGCAGCTTAGGACCCGGGGATAAGACCCAGTACTTC.

This clonotype was picked up a small number of times. The chain uses TRBV29-1 and TRBJ2-1; possibly TRBD2 for D (5 bases). TRBJ2-7 explains the end of the DNA better; the J call may be wrong. Germline V gene data show CDR1 as SQVTM and CDR2 as ANQGSEA. This CDR3 has 13 amino acids. Here the CDR3 reads CSVVEGPAYEQYF. The CDR3 region has the DNA TGCAGCGTTGTCGAGGGTCCCGCCTACGAGCAGTACTTC.

This chain links TRBV27 with TRBJ2-7; 13 nucleotides line up with TRBD2. The CDR3 has 14 amino acids. Germline V gene sequence: CDR1 MNHEY, CDR2 SMNVEV (reference sequence). Trimming at V came to 9 bases and at J to 9 bases, leaving 11 bases not matched to a gene. This CDR3 reads CASFGLAGDLRQYF. CDR3 nucleotides: TGTGCCAGTTTCGGACTAGCGGGAGATTTGAGGCAGTACTTC.